A selection of T cell receptor beta chains follows, all from one sample in a study of T cell responses to AZD1222 COVID-19 vaccine. The data were produced by immunoSEQ multiplex PCR, yet TCRdb's version contains in-frame clones alone and is incomplete. The data hold 120,000 to 150,000 clones, with around 90% observed a single time. Sequencing used peripheral blood, obtained 28 days after the second AZD1222 dose. The receptors shown here come from an adult who received the AZD1222 COVID-19 vaccine. Both conserved end residues are part of each CDR3. A D gene is named only where the DNA matches it firmly. The size field is filled for only some rows; it gives once, few, many or a size class.

clone size,D gene,J gene,V gene,CDR3 protein,CDR3 DNA
.,.,TRBJ2-1,TRBV5-1,CASSFIRDSEMEQFF,TGCGCCAGCAGCTTCATCCGGGACTCGGAGATGGAACAGTTCTTC
.,.,TRBJ2-5,TRBV18,CASSPPGETQYF,TGTGCCAGCTCACCACCGGGAGAGACCCAGTACTTC
.,TRBD2,TRBJ2-3,TRBV5-5,CASRRRGGPATDTQYF,TGTGCCAGCAGGAGACGCGGGGGACCGGCCACAGATACGCAGTATTTT
.,TRBD1,TRBJ1-5,TRBV2,CASSDRTGGNQPQHF,TGTGCCAGCAGTGATCGGACAGGGGGAAATCAGCCCCAGCATTTT
once,.,TRBJ1-5,TRBV7-2,CASSLEGGRGQPQHF,TGTGCCAGCAGCTTAGAGGGGGGGCGAGGTCAGCCCCAGCATTTT
.,TRBD1,TRBJ2-1,TRBV24-1,CATSGNQGQGYNEQFF,TGTGCCACCAGTGGAAACCAAGGACAGGGTTACAATGAGCAGTTCTTC
.,.,TRBJ1-1,TRBV9,CASSVAQATEAFF,TGTGCCAGCAGCGTAGCCCAGGCGACTGAAGCTTTCTTT
.,.,TRBJ2-1,TRBV29-1,CSVEVLAGPGDEQFF,TGCAGCGTTGAAGTTTTGGCGGGGCCGGGGGATGAGCAGTTCTTC
.,.,TRBJ2-5,TRBV12-3/TRBV12-4,CASSVLETQYF,TGTGCCAGCTCCGTGCTAGAGACCCAGTACTTC
.,.,TRBJ1-2,TRBV12-3/TRBV12-4,CASSLTGYGYTF,TGTGCCAGCAGTTTAACCGGGTATGGCTACACCTTC
.,TRBD1,TRBJ2-7,TRBV5-1,CASSLGQGNEQYF,TGCGCCAGCAGCCTGGGACAGGGGAACGAGCAGTACTTC
.,.,TRBJ2-7,TRBV6-5,CASRGAFTLEQYF,TGTGCCAGTAGAGGGGCTTTTACCCTCGAGCAGTACTTC
few,.,TRBJ1-3,TRBV7-2,CASSSGVARNTIYF,TGTGCCAGCAGCTCAGGGGTTGCGCGAAACACCATATATTTT
.,TRBD2,TRBJ2-1,TRBV25-1,CASSRERGLSSYNEQFF,TGTGCCAGCAGCCGGGAGCGGGGTTTAAGCTCCTACAATGAGCAGTTCTTC